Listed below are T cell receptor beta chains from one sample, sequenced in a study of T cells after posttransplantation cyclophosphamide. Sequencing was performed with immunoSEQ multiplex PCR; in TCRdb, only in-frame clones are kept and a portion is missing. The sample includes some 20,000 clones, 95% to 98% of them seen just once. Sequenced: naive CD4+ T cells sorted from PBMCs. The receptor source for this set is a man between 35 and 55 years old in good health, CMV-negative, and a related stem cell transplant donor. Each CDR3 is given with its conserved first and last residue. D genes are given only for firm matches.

cdr3_aa: CASGLGQGDRGEQFF
cdr3_nt: TGTGCTAGTGGCTTGGGACAGGGGGATCGGGGTGAGCAGTTCTTC
v_call: TRBV12-5
j_call: TRBJ2-1
d_call: TRBD1

cdr3_aa: CASSPLLAGGANEQYF
cdr3_nt: TGTGCCAGCAGCCCCCTACTAGCGGGAGGAGCGAACGAGCAGTACTTC
v_call: TRBV7-2
j_call: TRBJ2-7
d_call: TRBD2

cdr3_aa: CASSLPGGYQPQHF
cdr3_nt: TGTGCCAGCAGCTTACCAGGGGGCTATCAGCCCCAGCATTTT
v_call: TRBV7-2
j_call: TRBJ1-5
d_call: TRBD1

cdr3_aa: CASSQTGAGGYTF
cdr3_nt: TGTGCCAGCAGTCAAACAGGGGCGGGCGGCTACACCTTC
v_call: TRBV6-5
j_call: TRBJ1-2
d_call: TRBD1

cdr3_aa: CASSVGGQTYGYTF
cdr3_nt: TGTGCCAGCAGCGTAGGGGGCCAAACTTATGGCTACACCTTC
v_call: TRBV9
j_call: TRBJ1-2
d_call: -

cdr3_aa: CASSPGTGPFTEAFF
cdr3_nt: TGTGCCAGCAGCCCGGGGACAGGGCCTTTCACTGAAGCTTTCTTT
v_call: TRBV11-3
j_call: TRBJ1-1
d_call: TRBD1

cdr3_aa: CASSYSGMDYEQYF
cdr3_nt: TGTGCCAGCAGCTATAGCGGGATGGACTACGAGCAGTACTTC
v_call: TRBV7-8
j_call: TRBJ2-7
d_call: TRBD2

cdr3_aa: CASSYAAGRSYNEQFF
cdr3_nt: TGTGCCAGCAGTTACGCCGCGGGACGAAGCTACAATGAGCAGTTCTTC
v_call: TRBV6-5
j_call: TRBJ2-1
d_call: -

cdr3_aa: CASSLKLRGRGGYTF
cdr3_nt: TGTGCCAGCAGTTTAAAGTTAAGGGGGCGGGGAGGCTACACCTTC
v_call: TRBV28
j_call: TRBJ1-2
d_call: TRBD1

cdr3_aa: CASSQDHPGERGAQHF
cdr3_nt: TGTGCCAGCAGCCAAGATCACCCCGGTGAGCGGGGAGCCCAGCATTTT
v_call: TRBV4-2
j_call: TRBJ1-5
d_call: -

cdr3_aa: CASSSDGRNTEAFF
cdr3_nt: TGCGCCAGCAGCTCCGACGGGAGGAACACTGAAGCTTTCTTT
v_call: TRBV5-1
j_call: TRBJ1-1
d_call: -